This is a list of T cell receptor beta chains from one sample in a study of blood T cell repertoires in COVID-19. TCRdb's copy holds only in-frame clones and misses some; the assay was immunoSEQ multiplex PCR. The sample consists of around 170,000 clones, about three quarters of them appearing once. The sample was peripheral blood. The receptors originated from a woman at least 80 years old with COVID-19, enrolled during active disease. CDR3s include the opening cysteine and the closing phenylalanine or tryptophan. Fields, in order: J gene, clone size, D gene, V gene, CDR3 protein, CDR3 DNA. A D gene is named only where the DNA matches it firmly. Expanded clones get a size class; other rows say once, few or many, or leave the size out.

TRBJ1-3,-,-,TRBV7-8,CASSLYRDTGSGNTIYF,TGTGCCAGCAGCTTATACCGGGACACTGGCTCTGGAAACACCATATATTTT
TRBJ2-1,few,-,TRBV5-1,CASRPVATGSYNEQFF,TGCGCCAGCCGCCCGGTGGCCACGGGCTCCTACAATGAGCAGTTCTTC
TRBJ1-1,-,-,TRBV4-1,CASSLRPNTEAFF,TGCGCCAGCAGCCTGCGGCCGAACACTGAAGCTTTCTTT
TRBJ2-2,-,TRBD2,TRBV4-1,CASSQGLAGENTGELFF,TGCGCCAGCAGCCAGGGGTTAGCGGGGGAGAACACCGGGGAGCTGTTTTTT
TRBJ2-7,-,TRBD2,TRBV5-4,CASSAGTSLTYEQYF,TGTGCCAGCAGCGCGGGGACTAGCCTAACCTACGAGCAGTACTTC
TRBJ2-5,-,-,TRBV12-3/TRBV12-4,CASSFAGTQYF,TGTGCCAGCAGTTTTGCCGGGACCCAGTACTTC
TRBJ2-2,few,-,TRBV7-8,CASSLGGTLNTGELFF,TGTGCCAGCAGCTTAGGGGGGACACTAAACACCGGGGAGCTGTTTTTT
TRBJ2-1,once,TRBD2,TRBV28,CASSIGLARANEQFF,TGTGCCAGCAGTATTGGACTAGCGCGAGCCAATGAGCAGTTCTTC
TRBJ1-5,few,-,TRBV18,CASSPTLSGYNQPQHF,TGTGCCAGCTCACCTACCCTGAGCGGATACAATCAGCCCCAGCATTTT
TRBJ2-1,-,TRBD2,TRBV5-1,CASSRWGGNEQFF,TGCGCCAGCAGCCGTTGGGGGGGCAATGAGCAGTTCTTC
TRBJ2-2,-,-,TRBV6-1,CASSERQRNTGELFF,TGTGCCAGCAGTGAAAGACAGAGGAACACCGGGGAGCTGTTTTTT
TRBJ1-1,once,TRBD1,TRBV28,CASSFGQGARGTEAFF,TGTGCCAGCAGTTTTGGACAGGGGGCGCGGGGGACTGAAGCTTTCTTT
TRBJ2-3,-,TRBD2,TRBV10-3,CAISPRTSGSTDTQYF,TGTGCCATCAGTCCAAGGACTAGCGGGAGCACAGATACGCAGTATTTT
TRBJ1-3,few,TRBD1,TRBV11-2,CASHPGQGLRSGNTIYF,TGTGCCAGCCATCCGGGACAGGGCTTACGCTCTGGAAACACCATATATTTT
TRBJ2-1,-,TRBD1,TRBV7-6,CASSLWSGQGIYNEQFF,TGTGCCAGCAGCTTATGGTCGGGACAGGGGATCTACAATGAGCAGTTCTTC
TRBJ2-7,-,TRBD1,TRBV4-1,CASSRISGQSYEQYF,TGCGCCAGCAGCCGAATTTCGGGACAGTCCTACGAGCAGTACTTC
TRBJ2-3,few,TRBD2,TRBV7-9,CASSPAGGENTQYF,TGTGCCAGCAGCCCCGCCGGGGGGGAAAATACGCAGTATTTT
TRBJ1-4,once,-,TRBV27,CASSRGSTNEKLFF,TGTGCCAGCAGCCGCGGATCGACTAATGAAAAACTGTTTTTT
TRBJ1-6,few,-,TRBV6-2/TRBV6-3,CASSEGDSPLHF,TGTGCCAGCAGCGAGGGGGACTCACCCCTCCACTTT
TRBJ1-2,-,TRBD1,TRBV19,CASSRGQGRGYTF,TGTGCCAGTAGTAGGGGACAGGGACGAGGCTACACCTTC
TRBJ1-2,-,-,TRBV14,CASSHTGTGGYTF,TGTGCCAGCAGTCATACAGGGACGGGGGGCTACACCTTC
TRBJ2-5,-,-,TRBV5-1,CASSRPEGSGETQYF,TGCGCCAGCAGCAGACCGGAGGGGTCGGGTGAGACCCAGTACTTC
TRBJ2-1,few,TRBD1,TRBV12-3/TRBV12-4,CASSFSRGNEQFF,TGTGCCAGCAGTTTTTCCAGGGGGAATGAGCAGTTCTTC
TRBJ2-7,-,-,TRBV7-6,CASSLTLADSYEQYF,TGTGCCAGCAGCTTGACTTTAGCGGATTCCTACGAGCAGTACTTC
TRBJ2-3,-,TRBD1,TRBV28,CASSLRTGWTDTQYF,TGTGCCAGCAGTCTACGGACAGGGTGGACAGATACGCAGTATTTT
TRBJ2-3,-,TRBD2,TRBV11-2,CASSFERGRADTQYF,TGTGCCAGCAGCTTCGAGCGGGGGAGGGCAGATACGCAGTATTTT
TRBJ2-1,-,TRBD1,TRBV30,CAWSGQGAVYNEQFF,TGTGCCTGGAGTGGACAGGGGGCGGTTTACAATGAGCAGTTCTTC
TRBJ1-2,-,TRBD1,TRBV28,CASSLYTGGWSYTF,TGTGCCAGCAGTTTATACACAGGGGGCTGGAGCTACACCTTC
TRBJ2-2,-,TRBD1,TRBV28,CASSVPGQYTGELFF,TGTGCCAGCAGTGTACCGGGACAGTACACCGGGGAGCTGTTTTTT
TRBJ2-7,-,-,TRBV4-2,CASSQTYSREQYF,TGTGCCAGCAGCCAAACGTACAGCCGCGAGCAGTACTTC
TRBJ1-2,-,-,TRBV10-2,CASSMTGGFGGYTF,TGCGCCAGCAGTATGACAGGAGGCTTTGGTGGCTACACCTTC
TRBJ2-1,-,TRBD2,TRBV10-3,CAISESVAGEINEQFF,TGTGCCATCAGTGAGTCTGTAGCGGGAGAAATCAATGAGCAGTTCTTC
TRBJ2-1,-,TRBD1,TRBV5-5,CASSFRTGTGSNEQFF,TGTGCCAGCAGCTTTAGGACAGGGACGGGGTCCAATGAGCAGTTCTTC
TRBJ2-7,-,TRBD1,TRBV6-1,CASSETYSWTGTYEQYF,TGTGCCAGCAGTGAAACCTATTCTTGGACAGGGACCTACGAGCAGTACTTC
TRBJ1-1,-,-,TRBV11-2,CASSLHAENTEAFF,TGTGCCAGCAGCTTGCACGCGGAGAACACTGAAGCTTTCTTT
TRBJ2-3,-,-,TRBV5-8,CASSLGHPF,TGTGCCAGCAGTTTGGGACACCCGTTT
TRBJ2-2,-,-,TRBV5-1,CASSLGQPTGELFF,TGCGCCAGCAGCTTGGGACAGCCCACCGGGGAGCTGTTTTTT
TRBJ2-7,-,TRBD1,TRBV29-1,CSVTGTASYEQYF,TGCAGCGTCACCGGGACAGCCTCCTACGAGCAGTACTTC
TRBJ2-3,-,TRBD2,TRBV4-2,CASSQGRGLAGLWDTQYF,TGTGCCAGCAGCCAAGGGCGGGGACTAGCGGGGCTCTGGGATACGCAGTATTTT
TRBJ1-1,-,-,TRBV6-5,CASRADRDTYTEAFF,TGTGCCAGCAGAGCCGACCGGGACACTTACACTGAAGCTTTCTTT
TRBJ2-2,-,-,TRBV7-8,CASTRGGTNTGELFF,TGTGCCAGCACCCGTGGGGGGACGAACACCGGGGAGCTGTTTTTT
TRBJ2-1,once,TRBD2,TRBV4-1,CASSHSGLAGGQFF,TGCGCCAGCAGCCACTCCGGACTAGCGGGCGGGCAGTTCTTC
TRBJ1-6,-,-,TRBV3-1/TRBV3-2,CASSPGLFNSPLHF,TGTGCCAGCAGCCCGGGACTCTTTAATTCACCCCTCCACTTT
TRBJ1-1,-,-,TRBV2,CASSPGTNTEAFF,TGTGCCAGCAGTCCGGGGACAAACACTGAAGCTTTCTTT
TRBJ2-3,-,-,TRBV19,CASDTGLEVTDTQYF,TGTGCCAGCGATACAGGGTTAGAGGTCACAGATACGCAGTATTTT
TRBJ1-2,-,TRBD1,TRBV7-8,CASSLDRGYGYTF,TGTGCCAGCAGCCTAGACAGGGGCTATGGCTACACCTTC
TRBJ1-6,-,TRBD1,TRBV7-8,CASSGWTGAESPLHF,TGTGCCAGCAGCGGCTGGACAGGGGCGGAATCACCCCTCCACTTT
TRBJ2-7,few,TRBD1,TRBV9,CASSVGVGQGIYEQYF,TGTGCCAGCAGCGTAGGGGTAGGACAGGGTATTTACGAGCAGTACTTC
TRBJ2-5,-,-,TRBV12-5,CASGLASGIETQYF,TGTGCTAGTGGTTTGGCCTCAGGGATTGAGACCCAGTACTTC
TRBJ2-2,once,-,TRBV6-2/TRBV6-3,CASSVDGGAYTGELFF,TGTGCCAGCAGTGTGGATGGGGGGGCCTACACCGGGGAGCTGTTTTTT
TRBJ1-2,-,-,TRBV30,CAWPGREATIANYGYTF,TGTGCCTGGCCTGGACGGGAAGCCACCATAGCTAACTATGGCTACACCTTC
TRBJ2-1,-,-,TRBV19,CASSNRGGILYNEQFF,TGTGCCAGTAGTAATAGGGGCGGGATATTATACAATGAGCAGTTCTTC
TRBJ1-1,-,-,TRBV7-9,CASSQFAGQNTEAFF,TGTGCCAGCAGCCAATTTGCCGGACAAAACACTGAAGCTTTCTTT